This TCR beta chain is drawn from a study of cytomegalovirus exposure and HLA in healthy donors. Background on the study: Membership in the Caucasian-associated ancestry cluster was found for around four fifths of nearly 400 genotyped donors.

From germline, CDR1 is MDHEN and CDR2 SYDVKM. The CDR3 has 14 residues. V shed 3 bases and J shed 4 bases, with 13 bases lying between them. 13 Jbeta primers and 60 Vbeta primers were used for the PCR. Repertoires were generated with immunoSEQ multiplex PCR, while TCRdb's copy carries only in-frame clones and drops some. The sample data list about 130,000 clones. Findings and limits, study-wide: Information on immune exposure was restricted to one variable (CMV serostatus).

Comments on this clone: Antigen unknown.

The clonotype originates from a woman in her thirties or forties in good health and CMV-seropositive. This chain joins TRBV28 and TRBJ2-7; D may be TRBD2 (5 bases). The sequenced material came from PBMCs. This chain's CDR3 is CASSFFCWTYEQYF. The CDR3 coding sequence is TGTGCCAGCAGTTTTTTTTGTTGGACTTACGAGCAGTACTTC. The full variable domain, completed using reference TRBV28 and TRBJ2-7, is DVKVTQSSRYLVKRTGEKVFLECVQDMDHENMFWYRQDPGLGLRLIYFSYDVKMKEKGDIPEGYSVSREKKERFSLILESASTNQTSMYLCASSFFCWTYEQYFGPGTRLTVT.